These T cell receptor beta chains were read from a single sample in a study of T cell responses to AZD1222 COVID-19 vaccine. Assay used: immunoSEQ multiplex PCR; TCRdb lists only in-frame clones, some missing. The data show 150,000 to 200,000 clones, around 90% seen once. Source: peripheral blood, taken 28 days after the second AZD1222 dose. The receptors were gathered from an adult who received the AZD1222 COVID-19 vaccine. CDR3s leave out the opening cysteine and the closing phenylalanine or tryptophan. Fields, in order: J gene, V gene, CDR3 protein.

>TRBJ1-5|TRBV4-2
ASSQGEGDQPQH
>TRBJ1-1|TRBV7-3
ASSLIGRGKMNTEAF
>TRBJ2-3|TRBV14
ASSQDFGGFSTDTQY
>TRBJ2-3|TRBV29-1
SVEGLAGGTDTQY
>TRBJ1-2|TRBV30
AWSFFGTAYGYT
>TRBJ2-1|TRBV18
ASSPENEQF
>TRBJ2-7|TRBV7-2
ASSFSGGAYEQY
>TRBJ2-5|TRBV23-1
ASSPREEVETQY
>TRBJ2-5|TRBV19
ASSSGTGQETQY
>TRBJ2-7|TRBV9
ASSVDGTASIYEQY
>TRBJ2-7|TRBV6-1
ASSGTGGVEFYYEQY
>TRBJ2-7|TRBV19
ASSPPGQGIDYEQY
>TRBJ1-2|TRBV4-2
ASSQVTGVSYGYT
>TRBJ1-1|TRBV18
ASSPPTSGRGQAF
>TRBJ2-5|TRBV3-1/TRBV3-2
ASSRGAGETQY
>TRBJ2-7|TRBV6-5
ASSYRQGYEQY
>TRBJ1-5|TRBV19
ASSIVRGSSNQPQH